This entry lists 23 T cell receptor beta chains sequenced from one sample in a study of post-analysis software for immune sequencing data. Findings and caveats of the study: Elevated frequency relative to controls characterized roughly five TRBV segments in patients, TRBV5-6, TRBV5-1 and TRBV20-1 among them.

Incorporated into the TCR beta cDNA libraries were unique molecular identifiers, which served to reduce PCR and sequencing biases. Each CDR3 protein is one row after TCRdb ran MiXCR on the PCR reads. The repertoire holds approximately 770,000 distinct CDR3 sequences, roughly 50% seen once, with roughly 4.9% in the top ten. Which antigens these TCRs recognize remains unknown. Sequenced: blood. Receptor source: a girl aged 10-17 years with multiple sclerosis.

The CDR3 bases are TGCAGTGCCAGCTGGGGGACAGGGGTCTTTAATGAGCAGTTCTTC. It translates to CSASWGTGVFNEQFF. The chain carries TRBV20-1 and TRBJ2-1, with 10 bases fitting TRBD1. The germline V gene has CDR1 DFQATT and CDR2 SNEGSKA (reference sequence). The V gene end was trimmed by 6 bases and the J gene end by 7 bases; junction bases not matched to a gene: 12. The CDR3 contains 15 residues.

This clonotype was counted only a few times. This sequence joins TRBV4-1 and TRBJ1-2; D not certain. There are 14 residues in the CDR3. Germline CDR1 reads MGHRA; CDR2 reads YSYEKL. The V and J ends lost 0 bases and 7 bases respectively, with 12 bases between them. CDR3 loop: CASSQDRAVSGYTF. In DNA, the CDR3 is TGCGCCAGCAGCCAAGATCGCGCCGTCTCTGGCTACACCTTC.

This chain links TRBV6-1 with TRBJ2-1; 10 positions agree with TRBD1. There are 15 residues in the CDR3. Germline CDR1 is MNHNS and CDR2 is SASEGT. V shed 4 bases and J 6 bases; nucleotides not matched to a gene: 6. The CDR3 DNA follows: TGTGCCAGCAGTGCCCGGACAGGGGGAGGCAATGAGCAGTTCTTC. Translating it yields CASSARTGGGNEQFF.

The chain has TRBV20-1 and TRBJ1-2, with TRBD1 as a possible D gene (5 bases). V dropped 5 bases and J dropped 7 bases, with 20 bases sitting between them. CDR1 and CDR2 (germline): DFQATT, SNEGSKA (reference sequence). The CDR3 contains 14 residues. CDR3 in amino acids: CSAGSGTALGGYTF. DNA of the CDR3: TGCAGTGCTGGCTCCGGGACGGCCCTTGGTGGCTACACCTTC.

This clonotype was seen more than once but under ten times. CDR3 coding DNA: TGCGCCAGCAGCTTAGGTCTCACTAGGGCGGGAGAAGAGCAGTACTTC. Its protein product is CASSLGLTRAGEEQYF. The chain uses TRBV5-1 and TRBJ2-7; 7 bases map to TRBD2. The CDR3 sequence is 16 residues long. Germline-derived CDR1 and CDR2 are SGHRS and YFSETQ. V gave up 2 bases and J gave up 7 bases; unmatched junction bases: 15.

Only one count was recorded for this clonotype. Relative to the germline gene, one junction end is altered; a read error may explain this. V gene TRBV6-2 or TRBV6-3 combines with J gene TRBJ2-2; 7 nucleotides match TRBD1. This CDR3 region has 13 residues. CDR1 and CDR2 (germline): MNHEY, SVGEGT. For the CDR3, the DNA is TGTGCCGCGTGCAGGGGGACGACCGGGGAGCGGTTTTTT. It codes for CAACRGTTGERFF.

This CDR3 reads CAISESSSNQPQHF. CDR3 nucleotides: TGTGCCATCAGTGAGTCAAGTAGCAATCAGCCCCAGCATTTT. This chain uses TRBV10-3 with TRBJ1-5; D gene uncertain. Germline CDR1 and CDR2: ENHRY and SYGVKD. CDR3 length: 14 amino acids. Trimming removed 0 bases at V and 0 bases at J, with 3 bases between.

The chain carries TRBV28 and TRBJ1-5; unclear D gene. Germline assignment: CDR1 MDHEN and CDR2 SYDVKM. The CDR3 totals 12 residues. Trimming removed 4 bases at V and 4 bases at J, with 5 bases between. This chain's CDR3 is CASSYQNQPQHF. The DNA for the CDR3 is TGTGCCAGCAGTTACCAGAATCAGCCCCAGCATTTT.

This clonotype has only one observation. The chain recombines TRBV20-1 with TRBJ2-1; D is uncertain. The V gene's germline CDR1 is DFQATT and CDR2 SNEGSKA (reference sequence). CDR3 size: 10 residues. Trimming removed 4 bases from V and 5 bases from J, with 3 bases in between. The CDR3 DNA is TGCAGTGCTACCAACAATGAGCAGTTCTTC. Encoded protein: CSATNNEQFF.

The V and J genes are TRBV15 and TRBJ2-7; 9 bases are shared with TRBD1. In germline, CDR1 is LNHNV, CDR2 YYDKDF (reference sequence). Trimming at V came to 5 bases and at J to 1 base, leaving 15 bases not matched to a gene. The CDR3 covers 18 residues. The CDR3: CATSFNSVGTGNSYEQYF. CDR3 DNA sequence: TGTGCCACCAGCTTTAATAGTGTTGGGACAGGGAATTCCTACGAGCAGTACTTC.

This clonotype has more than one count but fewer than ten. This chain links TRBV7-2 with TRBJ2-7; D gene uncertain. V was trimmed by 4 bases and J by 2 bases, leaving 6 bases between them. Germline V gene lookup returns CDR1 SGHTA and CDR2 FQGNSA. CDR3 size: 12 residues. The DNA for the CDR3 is TGTGCCAGCAGCTGGACCCCCTACGAGCAGTACTTC. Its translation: CASSWTPYEQYF.

CDR3 DNA: TGTGCCAGCAGTCCGTGGAGACAGGGAGACGAGCAGTACTTC. It is translated as CASSPWRQGDEQYF. This rearrangement joins TRBV12-3 or TRBV12-4 to TRBJ2-5; 7 nucleotides agree with TRBD1. The J call may be incorrect, as the DNA end agrees better with TRBJ2-7. This CDR3 has 14 amino acids.

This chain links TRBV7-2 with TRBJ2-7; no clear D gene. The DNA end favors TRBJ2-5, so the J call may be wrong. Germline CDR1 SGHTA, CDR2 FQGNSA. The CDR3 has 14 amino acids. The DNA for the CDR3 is TGTGCCAGCAGCCCCCCCCACCCCGTTGAGACCCAGTACTTC. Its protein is CASSPPHPVETQYF.

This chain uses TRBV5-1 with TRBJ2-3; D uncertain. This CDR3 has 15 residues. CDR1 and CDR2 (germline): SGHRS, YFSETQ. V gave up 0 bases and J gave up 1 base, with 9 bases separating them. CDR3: CASSLAPGGTDTQYF. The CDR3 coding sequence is TGCGCCAGCAGCTTGGCCCCTGGTGGCACAGATACGCAGTATTTT. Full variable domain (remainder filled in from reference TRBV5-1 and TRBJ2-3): KAGVTQTPRYLIKTRGQQVTLSCSPISGHRSVSWYQQTPGQGLQFLFEYFSETQRNKGNFPGRFSGRQFSNSRSEMNVSTLELGDSALYLCASSLAPGGTDTQYFGPGTRLTVL.

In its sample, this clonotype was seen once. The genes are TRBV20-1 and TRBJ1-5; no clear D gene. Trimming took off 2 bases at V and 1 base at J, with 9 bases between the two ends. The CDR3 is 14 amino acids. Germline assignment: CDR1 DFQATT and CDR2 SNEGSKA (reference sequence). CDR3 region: CSARPGRSNQPQHF. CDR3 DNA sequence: TGCAGTGCTAGACCCGGGCGCAGCAATCAGCCCCAGCATTTT.

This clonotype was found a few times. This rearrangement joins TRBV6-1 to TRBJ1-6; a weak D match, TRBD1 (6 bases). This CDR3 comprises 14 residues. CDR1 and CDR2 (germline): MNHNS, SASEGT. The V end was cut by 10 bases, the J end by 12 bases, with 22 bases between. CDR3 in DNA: TGTGCCACCAAACCCGATGACGGGACAAGACCCCTCCACTTT. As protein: CATKPDDGTRPLHF.

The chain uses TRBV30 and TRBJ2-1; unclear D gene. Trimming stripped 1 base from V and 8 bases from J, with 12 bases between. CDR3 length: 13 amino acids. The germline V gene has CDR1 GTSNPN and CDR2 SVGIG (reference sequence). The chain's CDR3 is CAWSDRVWDEQFF. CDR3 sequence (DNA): TGTGCCTGGAGTGACCGGGTGTGGGATGAGCAGTTCTTC. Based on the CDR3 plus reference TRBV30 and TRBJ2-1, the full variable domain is SQTIHQWPATLVQPVGSPLSLECTVEGTSNPNLYWYRQAAGRGLQLLFYSVGIGQISSEVPQNLSASRPQDRQFILSSKKLLLSDSGFYLCAWSDRVWDEQFFGPGTRLTVL.

Here the CDR3 DNA reads TGCAGTGCTAGAGGCGGGAGCACCTACAATGAGCAGTTCTTC. It is translated as CSARGGSTYNEQFF. The chain recombines TRBV20-1 with TRBJ2-1, with TRBD2 matching over 7 bases. Germline V gives CDR1 DFQATT, CDR2 SNEGSKA (reference sequence). V shed 1 base and J 2 bases; nucleotides not matched to a gene: 2. This CDR3 has 14 residues.

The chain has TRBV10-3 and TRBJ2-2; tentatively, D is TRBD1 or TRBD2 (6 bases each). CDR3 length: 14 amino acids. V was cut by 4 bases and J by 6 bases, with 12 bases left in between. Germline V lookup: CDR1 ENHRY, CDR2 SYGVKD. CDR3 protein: CAISGVGGAGELFF. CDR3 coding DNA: TGTGCCATCAGTGGTGTCGGGGGCGCCGGGGAGCTGTTTTTT.

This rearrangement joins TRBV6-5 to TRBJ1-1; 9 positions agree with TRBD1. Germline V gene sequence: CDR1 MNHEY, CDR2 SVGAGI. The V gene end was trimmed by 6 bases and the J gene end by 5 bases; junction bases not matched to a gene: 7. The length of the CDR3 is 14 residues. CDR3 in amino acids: CASRTQGALTEAFF. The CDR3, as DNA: TGTGCCAGCAGAACACAGGGGGCGCTTACTGAAGCTTTCTTT.

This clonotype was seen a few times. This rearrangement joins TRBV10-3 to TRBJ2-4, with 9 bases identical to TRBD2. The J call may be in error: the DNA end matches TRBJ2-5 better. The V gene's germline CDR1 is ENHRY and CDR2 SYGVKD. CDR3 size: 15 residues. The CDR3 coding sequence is TGTGCCATCAGTGAGAGTAGCGGGAGTATTGAGACCCAGTACTTC. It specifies CAISESSGSIETQYF.

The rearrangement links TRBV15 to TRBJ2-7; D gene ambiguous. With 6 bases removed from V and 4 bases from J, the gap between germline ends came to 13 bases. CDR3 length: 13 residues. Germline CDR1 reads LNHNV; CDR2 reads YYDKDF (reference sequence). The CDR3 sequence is CATSRELGYEQYF. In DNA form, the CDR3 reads TGTGCCACCAGTCGAGAGTTGGGGTACGAGCAGTACTTC.

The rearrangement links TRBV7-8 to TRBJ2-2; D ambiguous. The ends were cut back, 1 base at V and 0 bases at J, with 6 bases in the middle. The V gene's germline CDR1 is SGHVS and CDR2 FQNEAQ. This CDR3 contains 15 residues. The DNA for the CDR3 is TGTGCCAGCAGCTTAGGTAGCCCGAACACCGGGGAGCTGTTTTTT. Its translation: CASSLGSPNTGELFF.